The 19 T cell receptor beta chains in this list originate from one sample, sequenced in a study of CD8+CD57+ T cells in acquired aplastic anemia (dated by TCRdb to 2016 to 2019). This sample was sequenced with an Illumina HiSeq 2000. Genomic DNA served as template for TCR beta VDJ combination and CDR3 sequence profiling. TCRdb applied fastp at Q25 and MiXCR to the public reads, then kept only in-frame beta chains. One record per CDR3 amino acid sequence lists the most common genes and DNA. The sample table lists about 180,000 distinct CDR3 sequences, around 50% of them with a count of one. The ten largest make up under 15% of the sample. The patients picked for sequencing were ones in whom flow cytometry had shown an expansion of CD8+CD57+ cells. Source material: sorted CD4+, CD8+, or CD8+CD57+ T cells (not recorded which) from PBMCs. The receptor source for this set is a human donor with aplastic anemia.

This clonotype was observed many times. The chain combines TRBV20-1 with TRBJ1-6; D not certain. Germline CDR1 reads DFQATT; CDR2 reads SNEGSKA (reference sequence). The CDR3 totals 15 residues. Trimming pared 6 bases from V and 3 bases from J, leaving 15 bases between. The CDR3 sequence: CSAREAGFYNSPLHF. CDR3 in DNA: TGCAGTGCCCGAGAGGCGGGCTTCTATAATTCACCCCTCCACTTT.

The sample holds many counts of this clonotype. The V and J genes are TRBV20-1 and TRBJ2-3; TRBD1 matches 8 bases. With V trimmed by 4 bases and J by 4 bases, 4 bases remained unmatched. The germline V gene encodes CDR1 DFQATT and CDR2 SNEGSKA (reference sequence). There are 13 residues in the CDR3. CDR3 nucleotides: TGCAGTGCTATCGGACAGGGTCCAGATACGCAGTATTTT. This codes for CSAIGQGPDTQYF.

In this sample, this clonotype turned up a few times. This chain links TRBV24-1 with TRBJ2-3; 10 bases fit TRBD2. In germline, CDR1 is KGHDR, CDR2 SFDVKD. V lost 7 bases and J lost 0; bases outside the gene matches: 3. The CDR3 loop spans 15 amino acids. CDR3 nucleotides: TGTGCCACCAGCGTAGCGGGGGGAAGCACAGATACGCAGTATTTT. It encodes CATSVAGGSTDTQYF.

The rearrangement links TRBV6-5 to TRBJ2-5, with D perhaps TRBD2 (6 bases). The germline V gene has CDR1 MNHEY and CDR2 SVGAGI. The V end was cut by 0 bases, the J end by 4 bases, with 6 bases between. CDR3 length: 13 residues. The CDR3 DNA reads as TGTGCCAGCAGTTACTCGACTAGAGAGACCCAGTACTTC. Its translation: CASSYSTRETQYF.

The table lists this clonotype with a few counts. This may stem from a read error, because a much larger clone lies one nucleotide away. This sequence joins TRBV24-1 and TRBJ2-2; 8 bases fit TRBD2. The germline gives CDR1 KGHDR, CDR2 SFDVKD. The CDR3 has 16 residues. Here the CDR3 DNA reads TGTGCCACCAGTGATCCAGGGATTAACTCCAGCGGGGGGCTGTTTTTT. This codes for CATSDPGINSSGGLFF.

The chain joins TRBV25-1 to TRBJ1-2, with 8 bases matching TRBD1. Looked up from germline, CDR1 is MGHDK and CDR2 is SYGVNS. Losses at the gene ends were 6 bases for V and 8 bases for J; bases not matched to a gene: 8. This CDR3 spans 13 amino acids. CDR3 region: CASRQDRGEGYTF. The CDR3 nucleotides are TGTGCCAGCAGGCAAGACAGGGGAGAGGGCTACACCTTC.

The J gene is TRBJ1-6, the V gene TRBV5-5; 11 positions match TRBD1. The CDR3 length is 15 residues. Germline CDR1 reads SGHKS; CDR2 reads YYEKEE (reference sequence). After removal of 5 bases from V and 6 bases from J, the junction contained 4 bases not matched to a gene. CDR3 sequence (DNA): TGTGCCAGCAGTGGGGGGACAGGGGGTAATTCACCCCTCCACTTT. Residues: CASSGGTGGNSPLHF.

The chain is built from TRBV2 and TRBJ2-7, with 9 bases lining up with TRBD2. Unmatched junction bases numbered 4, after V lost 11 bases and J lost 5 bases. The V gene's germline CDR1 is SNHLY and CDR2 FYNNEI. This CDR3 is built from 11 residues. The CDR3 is CAGGLANEQYF. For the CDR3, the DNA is TGTGCCGGGGGACTAGCCAACGAGCAGTACTTC.

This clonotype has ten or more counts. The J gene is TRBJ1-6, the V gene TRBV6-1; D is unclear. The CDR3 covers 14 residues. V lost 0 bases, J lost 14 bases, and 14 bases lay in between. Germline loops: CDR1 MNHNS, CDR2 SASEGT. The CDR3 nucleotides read TGTGCCAGCAGTGAAGCGGCCGGAAGCTTCTCCCTCCACTTT. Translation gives CASSEAAGSFSLHF.

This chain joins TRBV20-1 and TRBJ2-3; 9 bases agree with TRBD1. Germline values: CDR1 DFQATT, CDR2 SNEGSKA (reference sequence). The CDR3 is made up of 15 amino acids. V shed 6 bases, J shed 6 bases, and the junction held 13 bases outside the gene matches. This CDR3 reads CSARITRDRVDTQYF. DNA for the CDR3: TGCAGTGCAAGGATAACCCGGGACAGGGTCGATACGCAGTATTTT.

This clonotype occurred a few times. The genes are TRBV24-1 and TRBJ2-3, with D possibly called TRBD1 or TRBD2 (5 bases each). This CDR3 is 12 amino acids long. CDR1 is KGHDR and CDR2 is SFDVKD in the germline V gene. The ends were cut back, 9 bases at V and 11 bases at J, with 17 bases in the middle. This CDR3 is CATSMGPQGQYF. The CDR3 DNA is TGTGCCACCTCAATGGGACCTCAGGGGCAGTATTTT.

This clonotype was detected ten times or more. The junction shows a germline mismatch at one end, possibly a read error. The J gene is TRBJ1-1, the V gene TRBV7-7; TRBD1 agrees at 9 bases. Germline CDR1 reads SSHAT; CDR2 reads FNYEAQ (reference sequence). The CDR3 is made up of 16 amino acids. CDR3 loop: CASSTHRGRKATEAFF. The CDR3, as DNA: TGTGCTAGCAGCACCCACAGGGGGCGCAAGGCCACTGAAGCTTTCTTT.

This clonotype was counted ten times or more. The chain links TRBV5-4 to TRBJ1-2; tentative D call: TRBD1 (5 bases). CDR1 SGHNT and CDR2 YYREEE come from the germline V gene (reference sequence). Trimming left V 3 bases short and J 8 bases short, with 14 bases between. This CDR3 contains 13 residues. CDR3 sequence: CASSWGRPGGYTF. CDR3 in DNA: TGTGCCAGCAGCTGGGGACGCCCGGGGGGCTACACCTTC.

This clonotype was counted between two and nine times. The CDR3 nucleotides read TGTGCCAGCAGTGTCCCCACGGGAGGAGGGTCCTACGAGCAGTACTTC. Protein: CASSVPTGGGSYEQYF. The V gene is TRBV25-1, the J gene TRBJ2-7; 7 nucleotides align to TRBD2. CDR1 and CDR2 from the germline V gene are MGHDK and SYGVNS. This CDR3 is 16 amino acids long. With V trimmed by 4 bases and J by 1 base, 10 bases remained unmatched.

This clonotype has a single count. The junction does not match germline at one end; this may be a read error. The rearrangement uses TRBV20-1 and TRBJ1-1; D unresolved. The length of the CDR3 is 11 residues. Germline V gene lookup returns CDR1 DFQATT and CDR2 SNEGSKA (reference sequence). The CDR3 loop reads CSAKENTEAFF. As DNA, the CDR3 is TGCAGCGCTAAAGAGAACACTGAAGCTTTCTTT.

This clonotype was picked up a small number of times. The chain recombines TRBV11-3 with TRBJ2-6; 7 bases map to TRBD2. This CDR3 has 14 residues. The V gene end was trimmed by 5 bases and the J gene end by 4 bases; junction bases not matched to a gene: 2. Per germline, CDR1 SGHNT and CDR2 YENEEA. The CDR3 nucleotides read TGTGCCAGCAGCCCGGGGGGAGGGGCCAACGTCCTGACTTTC. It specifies CASSPGGGANVLTF.

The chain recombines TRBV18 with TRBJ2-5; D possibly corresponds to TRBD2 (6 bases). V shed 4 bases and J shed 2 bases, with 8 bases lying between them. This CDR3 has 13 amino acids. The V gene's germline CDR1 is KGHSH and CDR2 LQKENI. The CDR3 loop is CASSRDLQETQYF. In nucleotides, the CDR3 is TGTGCCAGCTCACGGGACTTACAAGAGACCCAGTACTTC.

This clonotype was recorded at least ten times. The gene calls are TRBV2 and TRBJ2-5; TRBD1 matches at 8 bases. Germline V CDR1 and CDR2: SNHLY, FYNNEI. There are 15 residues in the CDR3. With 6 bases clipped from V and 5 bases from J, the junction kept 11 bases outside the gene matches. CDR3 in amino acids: CASSRSTGVAETQYF. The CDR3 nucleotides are TGTGCCAGCAGCCGTTCGACAGGGGTTGCGGAGACCCAGTACTTC.

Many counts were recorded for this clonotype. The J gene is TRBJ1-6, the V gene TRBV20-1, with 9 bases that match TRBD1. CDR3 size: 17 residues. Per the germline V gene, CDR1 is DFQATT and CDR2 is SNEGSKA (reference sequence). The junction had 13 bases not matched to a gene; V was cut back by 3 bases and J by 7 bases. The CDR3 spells CSASRGDRGDRNSPLHF. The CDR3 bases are TGCAGTGCTAGCCGGGGTGACAGGGGGGACCGAAATTCACCCCTCCACTTT.